The 11 T cell receptor beta chains below all came from one sample that was sequenced in a study of human T cells and chemical hapten exposure. Using its own MiXCR run on the RACE reads, TCRdb lists one record per CDR3 protein. The sample comprises about 64,000 distinct CDR3 sequences, roughly 11% of which are singletons, and more than 2% rests with the top ten. Time point: patch test 3, about 24 weeks after DPC sensitization. The sample's treatment: therapeutic diphenylcyclopropenone sensitization with weekly scalp DPC. Sequencing was performed on whole blood, taken in connection with sensitization to the hapten diphenylcyclopropenone (DPC). The source is a woman aged 25 to 45 with alopecia areata. Some clones in this sample may be carry-over from other donors' samples.

This clonotype has just a few counts. The chain employs TRBV2 and TRBJ2-1, with a possible D match to TRBD2 (6 bases). CDR1 and CDR2 from the germline V gene are SNHLY and FYNNEI. This CDR3 is built from 15 residues. V lost 6 bases to trimming and J lost 10 bases, with 22 bases between them. The DNA of the CDR3 is TGTGCCAGCAGGAAGGACTACGGGGCAAATCGGGAGCAGTTCTTC. Encoded protein: CASRKDYGANREQFF.

This clonotype was counted at least ten times. The chain recombines TRBV7-6 with TRBJ2-3, with D perhaps TRBD1 or TRBD2 (5 bases each). The CDR3 sequence is 17 residues long. The V and J ends lost 4 bases and 0 bases respectively, with 17 bases between them. The germline V gene has CDR1 SGHVS and CDR2 FNYEAQ. In DNA form, the CDR3 reads TGTGCCAGCAGCTCCCTCGAGGGGCGCGCTAGCACAGATACGCAGTATTTT. Residues: CASSSLEGRASTDTQYF.

The chain couples TRBV7-9 to TRBJ1-1, with no clear D. Trimming removed 5 bases at V and 5 bases at J, with 18 bases between. The germline gives CDR1 SEHNR, CDR2 FQNEAQ (reference sequence). CDR3 size: 15 residues. The CDR3 loop is CASSMDQTVGTEAFF. CDR3 DNA: TGTGCCAGCAGCATGGACCAGACCGTCGGGACTGAAGCTTTCTTT.

The J gene is TRBJ1-6, the V gene TRBV4-1; D is uncertain. The germline V gene encodes CDR1 MGHRA and CDR2 YSYEKL. The CDR3 consists of 13 residues. V was trimmed by 6 bases and J by 6 bases, leaving 9 bases between them. DNA of the CDR3: TGCGCCAGCAGGTGGGAGGTTAATTCACCCCTCCACTTT. It specifies CASRWEVNSPLHF.

About this clonotype itself: Just one base apart from a much larger clone, this may be a read error. V and J are TRBV30 and TRBJ2-3; D is ambiguous. Trimming shortened V by 1 base and J by 3 bases, and 17 bases separated the two germline ends. The CDR3 totals 16 residues. The V gene's germline CDR1 is GTSNPN and CDR2 SVGIG (reference sequence). The CDR3 region is CAWSGSPGPATDTQYF. The CDR3, as DNA: TGTGCCTGGAGTGGAAGCCCCGGACCAGCAACAGATACGCAGTATTTT.

This rearrangement joins TRBV19 to TRBJ1-2, with TRBD1 matching 7 bases. With V trimmed by 5 bases and J by 4 bases, 10 bases remained unmatched. In germline, CDR1 is LNHDA, CDR2 SQIVND (reference sequence). This CDR3 is 15 amino acids long. CDR3 nucleotide sequence: TGTGCCAGTAGTCCCCTCCCGACAGGGATCTATGGCTACACCTTC. It encodes CASSPLPTGIYGYTF.

This rearrangement joins TRBV5-1 to TRBJ2-7; D is tentatively TRBD1 or TRBD2 (6 bases each). Germline lookup yields CDR1 SGHRS and CDR2 YFSETQ. This CDR3 has 12 amino acids. V lost 7 bases to trimming and J lost 2 bases, with 10 bases between them. The CDR3 loop reads CASAGQAYEQYF. In nucleotides, the CDR3 is TGCGCCAGCGCGGGACAAGCCTACGAGCAGTACTTC.

This clonotype was found many times. The V gene is TRBV6-5, the J gene TRBJ2-5; D may be TRBD1 or TRBD2 (5 bases each). V dropped 2 bases and J dropped 3 bases, with 7 bases sitting between them. Germline V CDR1 and CDR2: MNHEY, SVGAGI. The CDR3 runs to 13 residues. The CDR3: CASSYGTKETQYF. DNA of the CDR3: TGTGCCAGCAGTTACGGGACCAAAGAGACCCAGTACTTC.

This clonotype has only a few counts. The rearrangement uses TRBV27 and TRBJ2-7; maybe TRBD2 (5 bases). Per the germline V gene, CDR1 is MNHEY and CDR2 is SMNVEV (reference sequence). V gave up 3 bases and J gave up 2 bases, with 8 bases separating them. This CDR3 contains 13 residues. The CDR3 DNA follows: TGTGCCAGCAGTTTGGACTCAACCTACGAGCAGTACTTC. Its protein product is CASSLDSTYEQYF.

The sample holds many counts of this clonotype. The chain is built from TRBV6-2 or TRBV6-3 and TRBJ1-1; D is ambiguous. Trimming took 3 bases from V and 3 from J, leaving 8 bases between them. Germline V CDR1 and CDR2: MNHEY, SVGEGT. The CDR3 runs to 13 residues. Here the CDR3 reads CASSYKGDTEAFF. CDR3 sequence (DNA): TGTGCCAGCAGTTATAAGGGCGACACTGAAGCTTTCTTT.

In this sample, this clonotype turned up many times. V gene TRBV20-1 combines with J gene TRBJ1-2; unclear D gene. The germline V and J ends were trimmed by 1 base and 4 bases, with 13 bases remaining between them. CDR1 is DFQATT and CDR2 is SNEGSKA in the germline V gene (reference sequence). The CDR3 is 14 residues long. The DNA for the CDR3 is TGCAGTGCTAGAGCTGGCCGTACCGGCTATGGCTACACCTTC. Protein sequence: CSARAGRTGYGYTF.